This T cell receptor beta chain was found in a study of blood T cell repertoires in COVID-19. This CDR3 is built from 15 residues. J lost 3 bases, V lost 3 bases, and 4 bases had no gene match. Germline V gene lookup returns CDR1 MDHEN and CDR2 SYDVKM. Assay: immunoSEQ multiplex PCR; the TCRdb copy retains only in-frame clones and omits some. The sample records about 83,000 clones, roughly 82% being singletons. The receptor's source is a woman older than 75 with active or convalescent COVID-19. This chain links TRBV28 with TRBJ2-1, with TRBD1 matching over 8 bases. The sequenced material came from peripheral blood. CDR3 sequence: CASSLNRGFYNEQFF. CDR3 nucleotide sequence: TGTGCCAGCAGTTTGAACAGGGGGTTCTACAATGAGCAGTTCTTC.